Below are 15 T cell receptor beta chains sequenced from a single sample in a study of graft-versus-host responses after intestinal transplantation. Sequencing was performed with immunoSEQ multiplex PCR; in TCRdb, only in-frame clones are kept and a portion is missing. The sample lists about 130,000 clones; 92% were seen once. For these receptors, no antigen is known. The sample in question was unstimulated CD4+ T cells sorted from spleen or lymph node cells, obtained before intestinal transplant. The source of these receptors is a human donor who received an intestinal transplant.

The chain joins TRBV19 to TRBJ2-7; 8 nucleotides align to TRBD2. Germline-derived CDR1 and CDR2 are LNHDA and SQIVND (reference sequence). The CDR3 contains 13 residues. Germline trimming cut 5 bases from V and 3 bases from J; bases unmatched to any gene: 3. Written as DNA, the CDR3 is TGTGCCAGTAGTCGGACTAGCCACTACGAGCAGTACTTC. Protein: CASSRTSHYEQYF.

The chain links TRBV5-1 to TRBJ1-1; perhaps TRBD1 as D (6 bases). V shed 0 bases and J shed 4 bases, with 13 bases lying between them. Per germline, CDR1 SGHRS and CDR2 YFSETQ. This CDR3 comprises 15 residues. CDR3 DNA: TGCGCCAGCAGCTTGGGCAACAGGGAGTCCACTGAAGCTTTCTTT. Translation gives CASSLGNRESTEAFF.

The V gene is TRBV14, the J gene TRBJ2-5; no clear D gene. This CDR3 is 15 amino acids long. Trimming took off 1 base at V and 1 base at J, with 10 bases between the two ends. Germline CDR1 is SGHDN and CDR2 is FVKESK. The chain's CDR3 is CASSQGTAIQETQYF. The CDR3 region has the DNA TGTGCCAGCAGCCAAGGAACAGCCATCCAAGAGACCCAGTACTTC.

The V call is TRBV9, the J call TRBJ2-3, with 8 bases aligning to TRBD1. V trimming: 3 bases; J trimming: 2 bases; junction bases outside the gene matches: 8. The CDR3 length is 16 residues. Germline V gives CDR1 SGDLS, CDR2 YYNGEE. The CDR3: CASSARLTGDTDTQYF. The CDR3 DNA is TGTGCCAGCAGCGCAAGGTTGACAGGGGACACAGATACGCAGTATTTT.

The chain has TRBV7-8 and TRBJ2-5; 7 nucleotides agree with TRBD1. J was trimmed by 9 bases and V by 5 bases; bases with no gene match: 21. The CDR3 has 17 residues. Germline loops: CDR1 SGHVS, CDR2 FQNEAQ. The CDR3 spells CASSLEITGTELSSQYF. The DNA for the CDR3 is TGTGCCAGCAGCCTGGAGATAACCGGGACAGAGCTCTCATCCCAGTACTTC.

V is TRBV27 and J is TRBJ2-7, with D unclear. The CDR3 has 17 amino acids. The V end was cut by 5 bases, the J end by 0 bases, with 20 bases between. Germline V gene lookup returns CDR1 MNHEY and CDR2 SMNVEV (reference sequence). This CDR3 reads CASSPKPPTRSSYEQYF. CDR3 coding DNA: TGTGCCAGCAGTCCCAAACCACCGACTCGGAGCTCCTACGAGCAGTACTTC.

The chain has TRBV21-1 and TRBJ2-3; the table's TRBD2 call for D was not verified on the DNA. TRBV21-1 has pseudogene status. The length of the CDR3 is 17 residues. The CDR3 protein is CASSPRVAENGTDTQYF. DNA of the CDR3: TGTGCCAGCAGCCCCCGGGTAGCGGAAAACGGCACAGATACGCAGTATTTT.

As DNA, the CDR3 is TGTGCCAGCAGTTCGCAGGGAAACGGAAACACCATATATTTT. It encodes CASSSQGNGNTIYF. The chain couples TRBV6-5 to TRBJ1-3, with D tentatively TRBD1 (5 bases). V gave up 4 bases and J gave up 4 bases, with 11 bases separating them. Germline V gene lookup returns CDR1 MNHEY and CDR2 SVGAGI. The CDR3 covers 14 residues.

The CDR3 region has the DNA TGTGCCAGCAGTTACTCGGGCGGGACATTCGGAAACACCATATATTTT. Translating it yields CASSYSGGTFGNTIYF. The chain is built from TRBV6-6 and TRBJ1-3, with D possibly matching TRBD1 (6 bases). V lost 0 bases to trimming and J lost 4 bases, with 13 bases between them. This CDR3 has 16 residues. Germline lookup yields CDR1 MNHNY and CDR2 SVGAGI (reference sequence).

The chain joins TRBV27 to TRBJ2-1; 13 bases are a match to TRBD2. The ends lost 5 bases at V and 5 bases at J; junction bases unmatched: 9. The CDR3 runs to 17 residues. Germline V CDR1 and CDR2: MNHEY, SMNVEV (reference sequence). In nucleotides, the CDR3 is TGTGCCAGCAGTCCCCGACTAGCGGGAGGTACAGACAATGAGCAGTTCTTC. This gives the protein CASSPRLAGGTDNEQFF.

V usage is TRBV9 and J usage is TRBJ2-7; 7 bases match TRBD2. The assigned J gene may be wrong: the sequence end matches TRBJ2-5 better. CDR3 length equals 15 residues. CDR1 and CDR2 (germline): SGDLS, YYNGEE. CDR3 sequence (DNA): TGTGCCAGCAGCGTAGCGGGAGGAGTATGGGAGACCCAGTACTTC. It is translated as CASSVAGGVWETQYF.

The rearrangement uses TRBV28 and TRBJ2-1; 14 bases are shared with TRBD2. The V gene's germline CDR1 is MDHEN and CDR2 SYDVKM. This CDR3 is built from 16 residues. Trimming cost V 3 bases and J 4 bases; bases outside gene matches: 2. CDR3 bases: TGTGCCAGCAGTTTGACTAGCGGGAGGGGGTACAATGAGCAGTTCTTC. Protein sequence: CASSLTSGRGYNEQFF.

About this clone: This sample includes further DNA sequences coding for the same CDR3. This rearrangement joins TRBV18 to TRBJ2-5; D is unclear. Germline V gene lookup returns CDR1 KGHSH and CDR2 LQKENI. The CDR3 sequence is 12 residues long. V dropped 2 bases and J dropped 1 base, with 2 bases sitting between them. CDR3 protein: CASSPTQETQYF. In DNA, the CDR3 is TGTGCCAGCTCACCAACCCAAGAGACCCAGTACTTC.

This clone was seen a single time. The J gene is TRBJ1-5, the V gene TRBV27; the D gene is possibly TRBD1 (6 bases). Germline V lookup: CDR1 MNHEY, CDR2 SMNVEV (reference sequence). The CDR3 is 16 residues long. V was pared by 3 bases and J by 4 bases, with 16 bases between. CDR3 in amino acids: CASSFGPLGGNQPQHF. For the CDR3, the DNA is TGTGCCAGCAGTTTCGGGCCCCTAGGGGGGAATCAGCCCCAGCATTTT.

The chain is built from TRBV18 and TRBJ2-2; tentative D call: TRBD1 (5 bases). This CDR3 spans 14 amino acids. CDR1 and CDR2 from the germline V gene are KGHSH and LQKENI. V was clipped by 2 bases and J by 7 bases, with 11 bases between them. CDR3 nucleotides: TGTGCCAGCTCACCAGAGCAGGGAATCGGGGAGCTGTTTTTT. As protein: CASSPEQGIGELFF. Complete variable domain (other parts from reference TRBV18 and TRBJ2-2): NAGVMQNPRHLVRRRGQEARLRCSPMKGHSHVYWYRQLPEEGLKFMVYLQKENIIDESGMPKERFSAEFPKEGPSILRIQQVVRGDSAAYFCASSPEQGIGELFFGEGSRLTVL.